This TCR beta chain was observed in a study of T-cell memory formation after mild COVID-19. Study as a whole: TCR clusters were mostly donor specific.

TCRdb reprocessed the 5' RACE reads via MiXCR and lists one record per CDR3 protein. Of some 190,000 distinct CDR3 sequences in the sample, roughly 17% are singletons; the top ten hold about 2.1%. The CDR3 is made up of 13 amino acids. The germline V gene encodes CDR1 GTSNPN and CDR2 SVGIG (reference sequence). V was clipped by 2 bases and J by 1 base, with 8 bases between them. This clonotype showed up just a few times. The chain recombines TRBV30 with TRBJ2-5; no clear D. This TCR came from an adult woman who had mild COVID-19 (a few samples of this study predate the infection). Cell type and time point are not known. The sequenced material came from PBMCs or a T cell subset sorted from them (not recorded which). The CDR3 DNA follows: TGTGCCTGGAGTAGGTCCACCCAAGAGACCCAGTACTTC. Translating gives CAWSRSTQETQYF.